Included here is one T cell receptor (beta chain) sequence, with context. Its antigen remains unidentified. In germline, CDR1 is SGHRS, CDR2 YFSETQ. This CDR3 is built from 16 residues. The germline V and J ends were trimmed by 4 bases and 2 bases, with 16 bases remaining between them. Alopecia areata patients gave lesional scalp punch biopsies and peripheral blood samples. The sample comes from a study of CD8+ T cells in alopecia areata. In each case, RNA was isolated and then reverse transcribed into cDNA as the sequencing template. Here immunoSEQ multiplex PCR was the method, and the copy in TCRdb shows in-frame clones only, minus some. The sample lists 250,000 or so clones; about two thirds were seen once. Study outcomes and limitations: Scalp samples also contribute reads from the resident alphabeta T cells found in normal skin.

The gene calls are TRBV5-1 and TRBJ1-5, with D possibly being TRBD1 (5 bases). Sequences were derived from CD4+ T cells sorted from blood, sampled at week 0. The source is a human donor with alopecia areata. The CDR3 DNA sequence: TGCGCCAGCAGCCAATCGGGACCGGTGGGCAATCAGCCCCAGCATTTT. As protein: CASSQSGPVGNQPQHF.